This T cell receptor (beta chain) was found in a study of T cells in tuberculosis. For the study at large: A South African cohort included IGRA-negative adolescents, latently infected IGRA-positive adolescents and adults with active tuberculosis.

Trimming cost V 2 bases and J 0 bases, with 14 bases left between them. The CDR3 totals 16 residues. CDR1 is MNHEY, CDR2 SMNVEV, per germline (reference sequence). The time point was: new active TB diagnosis, blood taken before or within 7 days of starting treatment. Included patients were adults of at least 18, HIV-seronegative, South African. Regarding the study as a whole: Active tuberculosis patients had shorter CDR3-alpha; the beta difference was nonsignificant.

A remark on this clone: Its matching antigen is unknown.

TCRdb's copy holds only in-frame clones and misses some; the assay was immunoSEQ multiplex PCR. The table shows roughly 35,000 clones, with about 91% occurring only once. This rearrangement joins TRBV27 to TRBJ2-7; D is perhaps TRBD2 (6 bases). The material was PBMCs, obtained at tuberculosis diagnosis. The sequence was collected from an adult with tuberculosis. Some clones in this sample may be carry-over from other donors' samples. CDR3 sequence (DNA): TGTGCCAGCAGTTTAATCGGGTTCGGGAGCTCCTACGAGCAGTACTTC. Its protein product is CASSLIGFGSSYEQYF.